What follows are 19 T cell receptor beta chains derived from one specimen sequenced in a study of T cell repertoires in cytomegalovirus infection. TCRdb reprocessed the reads via MiXCR and lists one record per CDR3 protein. The table has 700,000 to 950,000 distinct CDR3 sequences, approximately 30% seen once; the top ten hold under 15%. Antigens for these TCRs are unknown. Sequenced material: cultured CD8+ T cells from PBMCs, taken from culture after CMV antigen stimulation. The receptors were sampled from a human donor in good health (CMV status not recorded). Some clones in this sample may be carry-over from other donors' samples.

Here the CDR3 reads CASSIAQGAGEQYF. The CDR3 DNA follows: TGTGCCAGTAGTATAGCGCAGGGAGCGGGAGAGCAGTACTTC. The chain links TRBV19 to TRBJ2-7, with TRBD2 identical over 7 bases. V gave up 1 base and J gave up 7 bases; unmatched junction bases: 7. The CDR3 covers 14 residues. Germline V gene lookup returns CDR1 LNHDA and CDR2 SQIVND (reference sequence).

The rearrangement uses TRBV4-1 and TRBJ2-1, with D possibly called TRBD1 or TRBD2 (6 bases each). CDR1 and CDR2 from the germline V gene are MGHRA and YSYEKL. Trimming pared 1 base from V and 3 bases from J, leaving 16 bases between. The CDR3 has 17 residues. In DNA, the CDR3 is TGCGCCAGCAGCCAAGGCTATGGGGGGCCCCTCTACAATGAGCAGTTCTTC. This gives the protein CASSQGYGGPLYNEQFF.

The J gene is TRBJ2-1, the V gene TRBV15; possible D gene TRBD2, 6 bases. V was pared by 5 bases and J by 0 bases, with 20 bases between. Germline V lookup: CDR1 LNHNV, CDR2 YYDKDF (reference sequence). The CDR3 has 18 residues. The CDR3 sequence: CATSLRPSVSSSYNEQFF. The CDR3 DNA follows: TGTGCCACCAGCCTAAGACCTAGCGTCTCCAGCTCCTACAATGAGCAGTTCTTC.

This chain connects TRBV12-3 or TRBV12-4 to TRBJ1-5; 8 bases fit TRBD1. There are 15 residues in the CDR3. Trimming took 6 bases from V and 5 from J; bases not matched to a gene: 9. CDR3 sequence reads: CASSSTGEFDQPQHF. The CDR3 DNA is TGTGCCAGCAGCTCGACAGGGGAGTTCGATCAGCCCCAGCATTTT.

The chain joins TRBV7-9 to TRBJ2-4, with 13 positions matching TRBD2. Germline V gives CDR1 SEHNR, CDR2 FQNEAQ (reference sequence). The CDR3 has 19 amino acids. With 1 base clipped from V and 4 bases from J, the junction kept 10 bases outside the gene matches. CDR3 in amino acids: CASSLVSRLAGGGKNIQYF. In DNA, the CDR3 is TGTGCCAGCAGCTTAGTGAGTCGACTAGCGGGGGGTGGAAAAAACATTCAGTACTTC.

As regards this clonotype: One end of the junction is discordant with germline, which a read error may explain. This chain links TRBV7-6 with TRBJ1-1; no clear D gene. Germline CDR1 is SGHVS and CDR2 is FNYEAQ. The CDR3 is 16 amino acids. The CDR3, as DNA: TGTGTCAGCAGCGAGACTCCCCCTCGGTTGATCACTGAAGCTTTCTTT. Protein: CVSSETPPRLITEAFF.

In regard to this clonotype: One junction end does not reproduce the germline sequence, and a read error may be involved. The V call is TRBV5-3, the J call TRBJ1-2, with unresolved D. TRBV5-3 falls under the ORF class, with uncertain function. The CDR3 is made up of 14 amino acids. The CDR3 protein is CASSLGDTTYGYTF. In nucleotides, the CDR3 is TGTGCCAGCAGCTTGGGCGACACTACTTATGGCTACACCTTC.

The genes are TRBV20-1 and TRBJ1-5; perhaps TRBD1 as D (5 bases). CDR3 length equals 14 residues. Trimming removed 5 bases at V and 0 bases at J, with 11 bases between. Germline CDR1 reads DFQATT; CDR2 reads SNEGSKA (reference sequence). CDR3 loop: CSAQDTNSNQPQHF. The CDR3 region has the DNA TGCAGTGCTCAGGACACCAATAGCAATCAGCCCCAGCATTTT.

This clonotype has more than one count but fewer than ten. CDR3 bases: TGCGCCAGCAGCTTAGACCCGGGTAGTAATCAGCCCCAGCATTTT. Amino acids: CASSLDPGSNQPQHF. J is TRBJ1-5 and V is TRBV4-1, with D unclear. CDR1 and CDR2 from the germline V gene are MGHRA and YSYEKL. V shed 5 bases and J shed 4 bases, with 15 bases lying between them. There are 15 residues in the CDR3.

Worth noting for this clonotype: Just one base apart from a much larger clone, this may be a read error. The chain employs TRBV6-1 and TRBJ2-1; 13 bases fit TRBD2. J was trimmed by 0 bases and V by 7 bases; bases with no gene match: 6. The CDR3 runs to 17 residues. Germline V gives CDR1 MNHNS, CDR2 SASEGT. The CDR3 loop reads CASNLGLAGNSYNEQFF. CDR3 bases: TGTGCCAGCAATTTGGGACTAGCGGGGAACTCCTACAATGAGCAGTTCTTC.

This sequence joins TRBV15 and TRBJ2-7; 9 bases are a match to TRBD1. J was trimmed by 3 bases and V by 1 base; bases with no gene match: 7. The CDR3 is 16 residues long. Germline-derived CDR1 and CDR2 are LNHNV and YYDKDF (reference sequence). CDR3 nucleotide sequence: TGTGCCACCAGCAGAGGATCCGGGACAGGGCTCTACGAGCAGTACTTC. It yields the protein CATSRGSGTGLYEQYF.

This clonotype was counted many times. V is TRBV7-2 and J is TRBJ1-5; 8 nucleotides line up with TRBD1. Losses at the gene ends were 5 bases for V and 0 bases for J; bases not matched to a gene: 9. CDR1 and CDR2 (germline): SGHTA, FQGNSA. The CDR3 spans 17 residues. CDR3 residues: CASSNQRQGFSNQPQHF. The CDR3 DNA reads TGTGCCAGCAGCAATCAGAGACAGGGGTTTAGCAATCAGCCCCAGCATTTT. Drawing the rest from reference TRBV7-2 and TRBJ1-5, the complete variable domain is GAGVSQSPSNKVTEKGKDVELRCDPISGHTALYWYRQSLGQGLEFLIYFQGNSAPDKSGLPSDRFSAERTGGSVSTLTIQRTQQEDSAVYLCASSNQRQGFSNQPQHFGDGTRLSIL.

V is TRBV9 and J is TRBJ2-7; D may correspond to TRBD1 or TRBD2 (5 bases each). The CDR3 has 15 residues. The V end was cut by 0 bases, the J end by 3 bases, with 13 bases between. The germline V gene encodes CDR1 SGDLS and CDR2 YYNGEE. The CDR3 spells CASSVDQGVGYEQYF. The DNA for the CDR3 is TGTGCCAGCAGCGTAGACCAGGGAGTAGGCTACGAGCAGTACTTC.

This chain uses TRBV10-3 with TRBJ2-2; possible D gene TRBD2, 6 bases. Trimming cost V 5 bases and J 1 base, with 20 bases left between them. CDR1 ENHRY and CDR2 SYGVKD come from the germline V gene. This CDR3 spans 18 amino acids. Here the CDR3 DNA reads TGTGCCATCAGTCCCTTTGCGGGGACTGGGGGGAACACCGGGGAGCTGTTTTTT. It translates to CAISPFAGTGGNTGELFF.

The chain recombines TRBV27 with TRBJ2-1, with TRBD2 identical over 9 bases. The J segment lost 9 bases and the V segment lost 4 bases, leaving 7 bases of the junction unmatched. The germline V gene encodes CDR1 MNHEY and CDR2 SMNVEV (reference sequence). CDR3 length equals 14 residues. DNA for the CDR3: TGTGCCAGCAGTTATAGCGGGGGACCGGGTGAGCAGTTCTTC. Translating gives CASSYSGGPGEQFF.

This clonotype was seen more than once but under ten times. This chain connects TRBV12-2 to TRBJ1-1. TRBV12-2 is labeled a pseudogene. The CDR3 is 12 amino acids. CDR3 sequence: CAGLIEGTEAFF. In DNA form, the CDR3 reads TGTGCCGGACTAATAGAGGGCACTGAAGCTTTCTTT.

The chain couples TRBV6-1 to TRBJ1-1; tentative D call: TRBD1 (5 bases). The CDR3 loop spans 11 amino acids. CDR1 MNHNS and CDR2 SASEGT come from the germline V gene. The ends were cut back, 10 bases at V and 3 bases at J, with 9 bases in the middle. The CDR3 region is CATRGDTEAFF. CDR3 DNA sequence: TGTGCCACCCGGGGGGACACTGAAGCTTTCTTT.

This clonotype came up a few times. The chain has TRBV7-9 and TRBJ1-6; D not resolved. The germline gives CDR1 SEHNR, CDR2 FQNEAQ (reference sequence). The CDR3 is 16 amino acids. The V and J ends lost 3 bases and 0 bases respectively, with 9 bases between them. CDR3: CASSFSESSYNSPLHF. DNA of the CDR3: TGTGCCAGCAGCTTTTCCGAGAGCTCCTATAATTCACCCCTCCACTTT.

This chain joins TRBV27 and TRBJ1-2, with 12 bases aligning to TRBD1. The CDR3 consists of 14 residues. The J segment lost 8 bases and the V segment lost 8 bases, leaving 9 bases of the junction unmatched. Per germline, CDR1 MNHEY and CDR2 SMNVEV (reference sequence). The CDR3 DNA reads TGTGCCAGCGCCACGGGACAGGGGGCTACGGGCTACACCTTC. It translates to CASATGQGATGYTF.